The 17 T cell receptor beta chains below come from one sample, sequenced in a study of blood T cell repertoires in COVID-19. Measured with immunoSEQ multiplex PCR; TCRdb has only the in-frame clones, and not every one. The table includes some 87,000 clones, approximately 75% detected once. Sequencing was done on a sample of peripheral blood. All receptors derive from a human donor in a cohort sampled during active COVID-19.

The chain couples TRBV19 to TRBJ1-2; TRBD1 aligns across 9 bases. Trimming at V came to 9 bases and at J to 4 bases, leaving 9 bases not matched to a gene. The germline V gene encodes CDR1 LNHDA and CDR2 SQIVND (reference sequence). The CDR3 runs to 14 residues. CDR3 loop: CASRGQGQFYGYTF. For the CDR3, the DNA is TGTGCCAGCAGAGGACAGGGGCAGTTCTATGGCTACACCTTC.

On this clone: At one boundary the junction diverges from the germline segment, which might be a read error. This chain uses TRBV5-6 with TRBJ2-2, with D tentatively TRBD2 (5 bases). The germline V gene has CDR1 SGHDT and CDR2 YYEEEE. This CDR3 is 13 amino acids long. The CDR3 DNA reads TGTGCCAGCACCTTGTGGGGAGTCGGGGAGCTGTTTTTT. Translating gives CASTLWGVGELFF.

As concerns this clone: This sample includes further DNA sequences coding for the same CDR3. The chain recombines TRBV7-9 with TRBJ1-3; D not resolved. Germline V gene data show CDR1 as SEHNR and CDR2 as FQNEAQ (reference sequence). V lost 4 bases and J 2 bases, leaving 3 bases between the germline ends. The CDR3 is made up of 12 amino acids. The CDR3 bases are TGTGCCAGCAGCTCCACTGGAAACACCATATATTTT. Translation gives CASSSTGNTIYF.

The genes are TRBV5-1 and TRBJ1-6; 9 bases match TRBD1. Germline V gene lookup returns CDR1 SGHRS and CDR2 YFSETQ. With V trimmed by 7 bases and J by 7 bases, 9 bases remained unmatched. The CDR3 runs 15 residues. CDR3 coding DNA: TGCGCCAGCGGCACGGGGGACAGGGTAAATTCACCCCTCCACTTT. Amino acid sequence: CASGTGDRVNSPLHF.

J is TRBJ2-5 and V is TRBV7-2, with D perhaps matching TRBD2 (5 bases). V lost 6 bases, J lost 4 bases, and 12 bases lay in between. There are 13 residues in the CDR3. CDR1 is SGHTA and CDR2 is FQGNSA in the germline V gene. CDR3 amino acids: CASSWAAGETQYF. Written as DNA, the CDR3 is TGTGCCAGCAGTTGGGCTGCGGGAGAGACCCAGTACTTC.

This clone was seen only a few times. CDR3 coding DNA: TGCGCCAGCAGCGGGACTAGCGGGGGGAGATACAATGAGCAGTTCTTC. Encoded protein: CASSGTSGGRYNEQFF. J is TRBJ2-1 and V is TRBV10-1; 15 positions agree with TRBD2. Looked up from germline, CDR1 is WNHNN and CDR2 is SYGVQD (reference sequence). Losses at the gene ends were 6 bases for V and 4 bases for J; bases not matched to a gene: 4. The CDR3 totals 16 residues.

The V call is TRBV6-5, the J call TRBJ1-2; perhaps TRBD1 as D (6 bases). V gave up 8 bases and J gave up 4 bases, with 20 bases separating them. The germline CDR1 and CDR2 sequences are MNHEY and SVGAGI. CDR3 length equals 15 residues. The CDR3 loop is CASGPTGNLPYGYTF. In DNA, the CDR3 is TGTGCCAGCGGTCCTACAGGGAACCTCCCCTATGGCTACACCTTC.

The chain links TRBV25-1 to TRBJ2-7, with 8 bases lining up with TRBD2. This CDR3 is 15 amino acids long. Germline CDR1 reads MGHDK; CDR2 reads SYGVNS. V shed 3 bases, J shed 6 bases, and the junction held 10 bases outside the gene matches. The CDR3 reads CASSDLGSGIGEQYF. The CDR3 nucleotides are TGTGCCAGCAGTGATCTGGGTAGCGGGATCGGCGAGCAGTACTTC.

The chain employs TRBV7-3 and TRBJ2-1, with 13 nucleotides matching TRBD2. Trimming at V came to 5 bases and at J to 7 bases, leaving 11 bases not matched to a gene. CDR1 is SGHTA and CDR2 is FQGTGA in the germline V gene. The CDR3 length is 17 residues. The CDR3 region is CASSATRTSGGVNEQFF. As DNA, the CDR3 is TGTGCCAGCAGCGCAACACGTACTAGCGGGGGGGTAAATGAGCAGTTCTTC.

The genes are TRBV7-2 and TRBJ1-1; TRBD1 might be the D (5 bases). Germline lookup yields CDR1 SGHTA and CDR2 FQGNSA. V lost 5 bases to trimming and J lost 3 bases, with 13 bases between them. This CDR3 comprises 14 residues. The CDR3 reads CASSPGVSYTEAFF. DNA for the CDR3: TGTGCCAGCAGCCCGGGGGTTTCGTACACTGAAGCTTTCTTT.

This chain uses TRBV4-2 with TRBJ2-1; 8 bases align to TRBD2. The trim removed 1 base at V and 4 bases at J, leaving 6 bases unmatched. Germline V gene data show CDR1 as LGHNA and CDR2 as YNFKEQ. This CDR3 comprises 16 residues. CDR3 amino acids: CASSQVGRGAYNEQFF. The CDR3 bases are TGTGCCAGCAGCCAAGTCGGGCGGGGGGCTTACAATGAGCAGTTCTTC.

This chain's CDR3 is CASSEGGPNTEAFF. In DNA, the CDR3 is TGTGCCAGCAGTGAAGGCGGGCCGAACACTGAAGCTTTCTTT. This chain uses TRBV6-1 with TRBJ1-1, with D hard to call. Germline V gene data show CDR1 as MNHNS and CDR2 as SASEGT. The ends were cut back, 1 base at V and 1 base at J, with 7 bases in the middle. The CDR3 totals 14 residues.

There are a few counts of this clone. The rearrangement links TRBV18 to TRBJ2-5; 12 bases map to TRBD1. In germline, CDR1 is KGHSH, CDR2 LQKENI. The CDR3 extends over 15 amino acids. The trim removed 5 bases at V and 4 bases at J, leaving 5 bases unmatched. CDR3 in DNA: TGTGCCAGCTCAGCCGGGACAGGGGGCAGAGAGACCCAGTACTTC. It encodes CASSAGTGGRETQYF. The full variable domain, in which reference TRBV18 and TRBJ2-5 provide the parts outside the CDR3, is NAGVMQNPRHLVRRRGQEARLRCSPMKGHSHVYWYRQLPEEGLKFMVYLQKENIIDESGMPKERFSAEFPKEGPSILRIQQVVRGDSAAYFCASSAGTGGRETQYFGPGTRLLVL.

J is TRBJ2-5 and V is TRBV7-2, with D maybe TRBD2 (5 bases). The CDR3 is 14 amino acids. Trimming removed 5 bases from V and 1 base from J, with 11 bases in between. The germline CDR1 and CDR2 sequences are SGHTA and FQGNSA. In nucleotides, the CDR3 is TGTGCCAGCAGCCGGAGCGGTATCCAAGAGACCCAGTACTTC. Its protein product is CASSRSGIQETQYF.

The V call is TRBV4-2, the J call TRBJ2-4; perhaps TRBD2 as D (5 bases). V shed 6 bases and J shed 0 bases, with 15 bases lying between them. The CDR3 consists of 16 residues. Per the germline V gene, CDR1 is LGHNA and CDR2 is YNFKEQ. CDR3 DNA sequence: TGTGCCAGCAGTCGTCGGTCGGGATTAGCCAAAAACATTCAGTACTTC. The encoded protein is CASSRRSGLAKNIQYF.

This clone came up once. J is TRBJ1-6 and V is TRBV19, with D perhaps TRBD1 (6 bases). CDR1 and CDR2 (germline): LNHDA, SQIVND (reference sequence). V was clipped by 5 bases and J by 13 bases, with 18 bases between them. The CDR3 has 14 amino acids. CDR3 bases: TGTGCCAGTAGTCCTTCCCTTGACAGGCGCCCCCTCCACTTT. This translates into CASSPSLDRRPLHF.

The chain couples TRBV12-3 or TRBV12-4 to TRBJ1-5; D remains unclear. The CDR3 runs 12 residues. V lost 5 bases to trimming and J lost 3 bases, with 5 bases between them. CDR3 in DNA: TGTGCCAGCAGTCCTACCAATCAGCCCCAGCATTTT. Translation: CASSPTNQPQHF.